The 7 T cell receptor beta chains below all came from one sample that was sequenced in a study of OX40 agonist ivuxolimab in advanced cancers. Assay used: immunoSEQ multiplex PCR; TCRdb lists only in-frame clones, some missing. The table has tens of thousands of clones, around 90% seen once. Source: CD4+ or CD8+ T cells sorted from blood, taken in a trial of the OX40 agonist ivuxolimab. The receptors derive from an adult with an advanced solid tumor such as melanoma, head and neck, liver or kidney cancer.

This clone was seen just once. This chain joins TRBV6-1 and TRBJ1-2; tentative D call: TRBD1 (5 bases). Germline V CDR1 and CDR2: MNHNS, SASEGT. This CDR3 has 13 residues. V lost 1 base and J 6 bases, leaving 9 bases between the germline ends. CDR3 nucleotide sequence: TGTGCCAGCAGTGAAGGTGTAGGGGATGGCTACACCTTC. Its protein product is CASSEGVGDGYTF.

CDR3 protein: CASSLGGTGGDEQFF. DNA for the CDR3: TGTGCCAGCAGCTTAGGAGGGACTGGGGGGGATGAGCAGTTCTTC. This rearrangement joins TRBV7-9 to TRBJ2-1, with 7 bases fitting TRBD2. Trimming removed 1 base from V and 8 bases from J; junction bases left unmatched: 8. The length of the CDR3 is 15 residues. The germline CDR1 and CDR2 sequences are SEHNR and FQNEAQ (reference sequence).

The chain couples TRBV19 to TRBJ2-1, with TRBD2 matching over 10 bases. The CDR3 spans 16 residues. Per the germline V gene, CDR1 is LNHDA and CDR2 is SQIVND (reference sequence). V gave up 5 bases and J gave up 4 bases; unmatched junction bases: 8. Here the CDR3 reads CASSPGLAAPYNEQFF. CDR3 DNA: TGTGCCAGTAGTCCCGGACTAGCGGCCCCTTACAATGAGCAGTTCTTC.

The V and J genes are TRBV6-5 and TRBJ1-2; TRBD1 aligns across 9 bases. This CDR3 has 16 amino acids. Germline lookup yields CDR1 MNHEY and CDR2 SVGAGI. With 3 bases clipped from V and 4 bases from J, the junction kept 9 bases outside the gene matches. Written as DNA, the CDR3 is TGTGCCAGCAGTTATCGGGGACAGGGAAGGGGCTATGGCTACACCTTC. Translated: CASSYRGQGRGYGYTF.

The chain has TRBV4-1 and TRBJ2-7, with 7 bases matching TRBD1. Looked up from germline, CDR1 is MGHRA and CDR2 is YSYEKL. With 1 base clipped from V and 4 bases from J, the junction kept 10 bases outside the gene matches. The CDR3 consists of 16 residues. The CDR3 is CASSQGIQGRHYEQYF. The CDR3 nucleotides are TGCGCCAGCAGCCAAGGTATACAGGGGCGCCATTACGAGCAGTACTTC.

The chain combines TRBV7-8 with TRBJ2-3, with 9 nucleotides matching TRBD2. J lost 4 bases, V lost 2 bases, and 10 bases had no gene match. This CDR3 has 17 amino acids. Germline V gene lookup returns CDR1 SGHVS and CDR2 FQNEAQ. The CDR3: CASSLRPSGIIPDTQYF. DNA for the CDR3: TGTGCCAGCAGCTTAAGGCCTAGCGGGATTATCCCAGATACGCAGTATTTT.

V usage is TRBV19 and J usage is TRBJ2-2, with 9 bases aligning to TRBD1. Germline lookup yields CDR1 LNHDA and CDR2 SQIVND (reference sequence). CDR3 length: 15 residues. After removal of 5 bases from V and 6 bases from J, the junction contained 7 bases not matched to a gene. The DNA for the CDR3 is TGTGCCAGTAGTCCCCGACAGGGGGGCGCCGGGGAGCTGTTTTTT. This encodes CASSPRQGGAGELFF.